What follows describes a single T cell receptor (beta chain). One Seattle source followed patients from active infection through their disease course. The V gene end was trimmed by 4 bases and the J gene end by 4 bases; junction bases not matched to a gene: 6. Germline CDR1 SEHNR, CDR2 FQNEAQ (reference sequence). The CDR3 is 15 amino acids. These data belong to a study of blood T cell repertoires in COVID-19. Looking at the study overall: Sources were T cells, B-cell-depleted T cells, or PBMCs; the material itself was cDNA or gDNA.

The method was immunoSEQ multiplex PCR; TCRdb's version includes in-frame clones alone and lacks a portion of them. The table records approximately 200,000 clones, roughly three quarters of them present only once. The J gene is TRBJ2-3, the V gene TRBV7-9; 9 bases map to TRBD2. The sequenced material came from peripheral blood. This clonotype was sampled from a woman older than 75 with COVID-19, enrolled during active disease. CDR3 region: CASSSLLAGADTQYF. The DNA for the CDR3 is TGTGCCAGCAGCTCGCTCTTAGCGGGAGCAGATACGCAGTATTTT.